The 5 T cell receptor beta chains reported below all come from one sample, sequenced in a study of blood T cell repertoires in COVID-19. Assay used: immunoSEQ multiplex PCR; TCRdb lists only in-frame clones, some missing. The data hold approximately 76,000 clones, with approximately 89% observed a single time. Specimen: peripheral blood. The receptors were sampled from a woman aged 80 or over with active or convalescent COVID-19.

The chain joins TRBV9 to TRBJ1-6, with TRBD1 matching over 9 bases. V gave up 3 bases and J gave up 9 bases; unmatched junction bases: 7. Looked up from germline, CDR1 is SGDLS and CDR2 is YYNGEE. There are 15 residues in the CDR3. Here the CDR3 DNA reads TGTGCCAGCAGCGCGGAGGACAGGGGAGGTTCACCCCTCCACTTT. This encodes CASSAEDRGGSPLHF.

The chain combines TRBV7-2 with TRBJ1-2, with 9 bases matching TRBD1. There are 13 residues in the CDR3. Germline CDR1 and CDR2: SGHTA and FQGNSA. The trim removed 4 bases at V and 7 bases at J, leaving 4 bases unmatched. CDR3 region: CASSSRDRAGYTF. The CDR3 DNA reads TGTGCCAGCAGCTCCCGGGACAGGGCTGGCTACACCTTC.

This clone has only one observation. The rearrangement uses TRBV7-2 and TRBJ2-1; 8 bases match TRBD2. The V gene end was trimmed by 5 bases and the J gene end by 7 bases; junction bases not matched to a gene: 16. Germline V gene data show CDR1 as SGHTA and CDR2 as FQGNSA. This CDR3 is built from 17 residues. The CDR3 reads CASSLKGGRGARNEQFF. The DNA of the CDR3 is TGTGCCAGCAGCCTTAAAGGGGGGCGGGGGGCGAGGAATGAGCAGTTCTTC.

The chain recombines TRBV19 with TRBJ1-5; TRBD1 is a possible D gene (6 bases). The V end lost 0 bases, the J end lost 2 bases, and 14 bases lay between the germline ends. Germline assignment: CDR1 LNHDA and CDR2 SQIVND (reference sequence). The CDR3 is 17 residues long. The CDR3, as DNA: TGTGCCAGTAGTATAGATGATACAGGGACGGGCAATCAGCCCCAGCATTTT. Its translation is CASSIDDTGTGNQPQHF.

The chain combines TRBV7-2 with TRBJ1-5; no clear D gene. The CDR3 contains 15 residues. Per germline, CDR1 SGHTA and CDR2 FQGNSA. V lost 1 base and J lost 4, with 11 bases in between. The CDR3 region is CASSLEVFGNQPQHF. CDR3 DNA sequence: TGTGCCAGCAGCTTAGAAGTCTTCGGTAATCAGCCCCAGCATTTT.